Below, 20 T cell receptor beta chains from the same sample are listed, as sequenced in a study of cytomegalovirus exposure and HLA in healthy donors. It was with 60 Vbeta and 13 Jbeta primers that the PCR ran. Sequenced by immunoSEQ multiplex PCR; TCRdb stores in-frame clones only, minus some. The data hold fewer than 200,000 clones, with 77% observed a single time. Sequenced: PBMCs. All receptors derive from a male donor in good health and CMV-seropositive.

The V gene is TRBV7-2, the J gene TRBJ2-7, with D possibly being TRBD1 (6 bases). Trimming removed 1 base at V and 4 bases at J, with 11 bases between. Germline CDR1 SGHTA, CDR2 FQGNSA. The CDR3 totals 14 residues. For the CDR3, the DNA is TGTGCCAGCAGCTTAGAATCAGGGGATTACGAGCAGTACTTC. Protein product: CASSLESGDYEQYF. Looking up the rest from reference TRBV7-2 and TRBJ2-7 gives the full variable domain: GAGVSQSPSNKVTEKGKDVELRCDPISGHTALYWYRQSLGQGLEFLIYFQGNSAPDKSGLPSDRFSAERTGGSVSTLTIQRTQQEDSAVYLCASSLESGDYEQYFGPGTRLTVT.

This clone was counted a single time. The J gene is TRBJ2-4, the V gene TRBV5-5; 8 nucleotides line up with TRBD1. J was trimmed by 0 bases and V by 0 bases; bases with no gene match: 8. CDR1 is SGHKS and CDR2 is YYEKEE in the germline V gene (reference sequence). CDR3 size: 18 residues. CDR3 coding DNA: TGTGCCAGCAGCTTGGACAGGGGGAGGAGTGAAGCCAAAAACATTCAGTACTTC. Translating gives CASSLDRGRSEAKNIQYF.

The chain joins TRBV5-1 to TRBJ2-1, with 10 bases matching TRBD2. Germline V lookup: CDR1 SGHRS, CDR2 YFSETQ. The CDR3 has 18 residues. V shed 2 bases and J 1 base; nucleotides not matched to a gene: 9. This CDR3 is CASSFFPSGGGSYNEQFF. For the CDR3, the DNA is TGCGCCAGCAGCTTCTTTCCTAGCGGGGGTGGGTCCTACAATGAGCAGTTCTTC.

The CDR3 spells CASSQDLAHSQRSYEQYF. The CDR3 DNA sequence: TGTGCCAGCAGCCAAGATCTCGCTCACTCTCAGCGCTCCTACGAGCAGTACTTC. The V call is TRBV4-2, the J call TRBJ2-7; the D is unclear. V was cut by 0 bases and J by 0 bases, with 18 bases left in between. Germline assignment: CDR1 LGHNA and CDR2 YNFKEQ. The CDR3 sequence is 18 residues long.

The rearrangement joins TRBV7-2 to TRBJ2-2, with 8 bases aligning to TRBD2. The CDR3 spans 15 residues. Trimming at V came to 3 bases and at J to 4 bases, leaving 4 bases not matched to a gene. The germline gives CDR1 SGHTA, CDR2 FQGNSA. CDR3 sequence reads: CASSLAGGSTGELFF. The CDR3 DNA reads TGTGCCAGCAGCTTGGCGGGGGGATCCACCGGGGAGCTGTTTTTT.

The chain recombines TRBV11-2 with TRBJ1-1; 10 positions match TRBD1. The CDR3 totals 14 residues. In germline, CDR1 is SGHAT, CDR2 FQNNGV. Unmatched junction bases numbered 4, after V lost 1 base and J lost 8 bases. DNA of the CDR3: TGTGCCAGCAGCTTAGGGACAGGGGGTGTGGAAGCTTTCTTT. Amino acids: CASSLGTGGVEAFF.

CDR3 coding DNA: TGCGCCAGCAGCCAGAGACAGGGGAACGGTGAGCAGTTCTTC. It yields the protein CASSQRQGNGEQFF. This chain connects TRBV5-1 to TRBJ2-1; 8 bases align to TRBD1. The germline gives CDR1 SGHRS, CDR2 YFSETQ. The CDR3 consists of 14 residues. Germline trimming cut 4 bases from V and 9 bases from J; bases unmatched to any gene: 9.

This clone was counted a few times. DNA of the CDR3: TGTGCCAGCAGCCGACAGGGGTGGAACGAGCAGTACTTC. This sequence encodes CASSRQGWNEQYF. The chain uses TRBV5-6 and TRBJ2-7; 8 bases fit TRBD1. V lost 4 bases, J lost 5 bases, and 5 bases stayed unmatched. The germline V gene encodes CDR1 SGHDT and CDR2 YYEEEE. This CDR3 comprises 13 residues.

This chain joins TRBV11-2 and TRBJ2-7, with 7 bases fitting TRBD1. The V and J ends lost 3 bases and 3 bases, in that order; junction bases with no gene match: 5. The CDR3 totals 14 residues. Germline CDR1 reads SGHAT; CDR2 reads FQNNGV. This chain's CDR3 is CASSFGDSYYEQYF. As DNA, the CDR3 is TGTGCCAGCAGCTTCGGGGACAGTTACTACGAGCAGTACTTC.

This chain joins TRBV27 and TRBJ2-3; 9 positions match TRBD2. Looked up from germline, CDR1 is MNHEY and CDR2 is SMNVEV (reference sequence). V was pared by 2 bases and J by 3 bases, with 6 bases of the junction left unmatched. The CDR3 loop spans 16 amino acids. CDR3 bases: TGTGCCAGCAGTTTAATAGCGGGGGTAATAACAGATACGCAGTATTTT. Encoded protein: CASSLIAGVITDTQYF.

The chain employs TRBV5-1 and TRBJ2-6; possible D gene TRBD1, 7 bases. The ends were cut back, 4 bases at V and 3 bases at J, with 20 bases in the middle. The germline V gene encodes CDR1 SGHRS and CDR2 YFSETQ. The CDR3 length is 18 residues. The DNA of the CDR3 is TGCGCCAGCAGCCCGCGGAGGGAGACAGGGAGTGGGGCCAACGTCCTGACTTTC. Its translation is CASSPRRETGSGANVLTF.

Written as DNA, the CDR3 is TGTGCCAGCAGGGGGTACAGGGAACTATCCTACGAGCAGTACTTC. It yields the protein CASRGYRELSYEQYF. The chain recombines TRBV27 with TRBJ2-7; tentatively, D is TRBD1 (6 bases). The CDR3 is made up of 15 amino acids. CDR1 is MNHEY, CDR2 SMNVEV, per germline (reference sequence). Trimming pared 6 bases from V and 1 base from J, leaving 16 bases between.

The chain joins TRBV6-5 to TRBJ2-7; 8 nucleotides match TRBD2. The CDR3 is made up of 11 amino acids. Losses at the gene ends were 10 bases for V and 7 bases for J; bases not matched to a gene: 6. Germline values: CDR1 MNHEY, CDR2 SVGAGI. The CDR3 here is CAIRGGGEQYF. The CDR3 DNA sequence: TGTGCCATCCGGGGGGGAGGGGAGCAGTACTTC.

V gene TRBV30 combines with J gene TRBJ1-1; unclear D gene. Germline values: CDR1 GTSNPN, CDR2 SVGIG (reference sequence). V lost 2 bases and J 0 bases, leaving 13 bases between the germline ends. CDR3 length equals 15 residues. CDR3 coding DNA: TGTGCCTGGAGTCCCGGGCGGGAAATGAACACTGAAGCTTTCTTT. This encodes CAWSPGREMNTEAFF.

The chain joins TRBV25-1 to TRBJ1-1; D call uncertain. The V gene lost 6 bases and the J gene lost 5 bases, with 7 bases spanning the gap. The germline V gene has CDR1 MGHDK and CDR2 SYGVNS. The CDR3 is 11 residues long. The CDR3 DNA is TGTGCCAGCAGGGGCGGGACTGAAGCTTTCTTT. Translating gives CASRGGTEAFF.

This chain connects TRBV7-8 to TRBJ2-1; 9 bases align to TRBD1. This CDR3 spans 15 amino acids. Germline V CDR1 and CDR2: SGHVS, FQNEAQ. V shed 5 bases, J shed 7 bases, and the junction held 9 bases outside the gene matches. The CDR3 reads CASSKPGQGWNEQFF. DNA for the CDR3: TGTGCCAGCAGCAAGCCGGGACAGGGCTGGAATGAGCAGTTCTTC.

V usage is TRBV9 and J usage is TRBJ2-2; 8 nucleotides match TRBD1. The CDR3 contains 12 residues. V was pared by 5 bases and J by 6 bases, with 0 bases of the junction left unmatched. Germline-derived CDR1 and CDR2 are SGDLS and YYNGEE. CDR3 protein: CASRTGAGELFF. Written as DNA, the CDR3 is TGTGCCAGCAGGACAGGGGCCGGGGAGCTGTTTTTT.

The CDR3 sequence: CASSHVGGTQPQHF. The CDR3, as DNA: TGCGCCAGCAGCCATGTAGGAGGTACTCAGCCCCAGCATTTT. The rearrangement joins TRBV4-1 to TRBJ1-5; no definite D call. The CDR3 is 14 amino acids. V lost 3 bases and J lost 6, with 12 bases in between. Germline values: CDR1 MGHRA, CDR2 YSYEKL.

The rearrangement uses TRBV10-3 and TRBJ2-5; 8 positions match TRBD1. This CDR3 contains 16 residues. Germline loops: CDR1 ENHRY, CDR2 SYGVKD. V trimming: 4 bases; J trimming: 8 bases; junction bases outside the gene matches: 15. CDR3 DNA: TGTGCCATCAGTGCCGGGACAGGCTATAACGGTGGAACCCAGTACTTC. Translation: CAISAGTGYNGGTQYF.

CDR3 region: CASIGDRGNYGYTF. In nucleotides, the CDR3 is TGTGCCAGCATAGGGGACAGGGGAAACTATGGCTACACCTTC. V gene TRBV7-9 combines with J gene TRBJ1-2; the match to TRBD1 covers 10 bases. Germline V gene sequence: CDR1 SEHNR, CDR2 FQNEAQ (reference sequence). CDR3 size: 14 residues. The V segment lost 7 bases and the J segment 2 bases; nucleotides outside the gene matches: 4. The variable domain in full, with the rest retrieved from reference TRBV7-9 and TRBJ1-2, is DTGVSQNPRHKITKRGQNVTFRCDPISEHNRLYWYRQTLGQGPEFLTYFQNEAQLEKSRLLSDRFSAERPKGSFSTLEIQRTEQGDSAMYLCASIGDRGNYGYTFGSGTRLTVV.